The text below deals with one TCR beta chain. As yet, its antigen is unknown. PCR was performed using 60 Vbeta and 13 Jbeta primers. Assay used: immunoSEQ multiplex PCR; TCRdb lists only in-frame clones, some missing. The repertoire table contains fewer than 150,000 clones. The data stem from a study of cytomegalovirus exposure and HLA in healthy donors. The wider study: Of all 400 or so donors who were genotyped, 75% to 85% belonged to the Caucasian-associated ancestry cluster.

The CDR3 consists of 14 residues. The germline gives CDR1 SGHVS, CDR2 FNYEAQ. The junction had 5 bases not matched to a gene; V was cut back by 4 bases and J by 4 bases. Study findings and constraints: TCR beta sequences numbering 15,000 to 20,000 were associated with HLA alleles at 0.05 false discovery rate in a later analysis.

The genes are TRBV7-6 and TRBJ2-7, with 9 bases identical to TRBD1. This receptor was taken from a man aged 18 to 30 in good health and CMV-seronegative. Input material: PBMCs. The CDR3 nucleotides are TGTGCCAGCAGCTGGAGCGGGACAGGGTACGAGCAGTACTTC. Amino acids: CASSWSGTGYEQYF.